The rows below give T cell receptor beta chains drawn from one sample of a study of OX40 agonist ivuxolimab in advanced cancers. Clones were sequenced by immunoSEQ multiplex PCR, and TCRdb holds only the in-frame ones, with some missing. The sample carries approximately 64,000 clones, approximately 88% recorded once. This sample comprised CD4+ or CD8+ T cells sorted from blood, obtained in a trial of the OX40 agonist ivuxolimab. These TCRs come from an adult with an advanced solid tumor such as melanoma, head and neck, liver or kidney cancer. The CDR3 runs from the conserved cysteine through the conserved F or W. D genes are given only for firm matches. Size tells how often a clone was seen (once, few, many) or the class of an expanded clone, and some rows leave it out.

j_gene | d_gene | abundance | v_gene | CDR3aa | CDR3nt
TRBJ1-1 | - | - | TRBV13 | CASSLSRGSGTEAFF | TGTGCCAGCAGCTTATCCCGGGGGAGTGGCACTGAAGCTTTCTTT
TRBJ2-3 | - | - | TRBV5-1 | CASSLGMGGGTDTQYF | TGCGCCAGCAGCTTGGGAATGGGGGGCGGCACAGATACGCAGTATTTT
TRBJ1-1 | TRBD1 | - | TRBV18 | CASSGQTNTEAFF | TGTGCCAGCTCGGGACAGACGAACACTGAAGCTTTCTTT
TRBJ2-1 | - | - | TRBV9 | CASSVGTPGEQFF | TGTGCCAGCAGCGTAGGGACCCCTGGTGAGCAGTTCTTC
TRBJ2-4 | - | once | TRBV5-6 | CASSSMTVPDIQYF | TGTGCCAGCAGCTCAATGACAGTGCCGGACATTCAGTACTTC
TRBJ1-5 | TRBD1 | - | TRBV5-1 | CASRPGTENQPQHF | TGCGCCAGCAGGCCCGGGACAGAAAATCAGCCCCAGCATTTT
TRBJ2-7 | - | - | TRBV2 | CASTVPRSYEQYF | TGTGCCAGCACTGTCCCGCGCTCCTACGAGCAGTACTTC
TRBJ2-7 | - | - | TRBV2 | CASRGSNKDEQYF | TGTGCCAGCAGGGGGAGCAATAAGGACGAGCAGTACTTC
TRBJ2-2 | - | - | TRBV7-9 | CASSFRANTGELFF | TGTGCCAGCAGCTTTAGGGCAAACACCGGGGAGCTGTTTTTT
TRBJ1-2 | - | - | TRBV19 | CASSPRVGDGYTF | TGTGCCAGTAGTCCCCGGGTAGGGGACGGCTACACCTTC
TRBJ1-4 | - | - | TRBV5-1 | CASSLDNGDEKLFF | TGCGCCAGCAGCTTGGACAACGGGGATGAAAAACTGTTTTTT
TRBJ1-2 | - | - | TRBV7-2 | CASSLSTYGYTF | TGTGCCAGCAGCTTAAGTACCTATGGCTACACCTTC
TRBJ2-5 | TRBD1 | - | TRBV5-1 | CASSPSQGVETQYF | TGCGCCAGCAGCCCATCCCAGGGGGTAGAGACCCAGTACTTC
TRBJ2-1 | TRBD2 | once | TRBV7-2 | CASSRLAGGGEQFF | TGTGCCAGCAGCCGCTTAGCCGGGGGGGGTGAGCAGTTCTTC
TRBJ2-3 | - | - | TRBV4-2 | CASSQDLPDTQYF | TGTGCCAGCAGCCAAGATCTGCCAGATACGCAGTATTTT
TRBJ1-5 | - | few | TRBV11-2 | CASSLGLQQPQHF | TGTGCCAGCAGCTTAGGGTTACAACAGCCCCAGCATTTT
TRBJ2-3 | - | - | TRBV5-1 | CASRPLTGGSTDTQYF | TGCGCCAGCAGACCCCTTACGGGCGGAAGCACAGATACGCAGTATTTT
TRBJ1-2 | - | - | TRBV19 | CASRFGDYGYTF | TGTGCCAGTCGCTTTGGTGACTATGGCTACACCTTC
TRBJ1-5 | - | - | TRBV19 | CASSTSNSNQPQHF | TGTGCCAGTAGTACTTCTAATAGCAATCAGCCCCAGCATTTT
TRBJ2-1 | - | - | TRBV5-5 | CASSLEASSYNEQFF | TGTGCCAGCAGCCTTGAGGCCTCATCCTACAATGAGCAGTTCTTC
TRBJ2-6 | TRBD1 | - | TRBV15 | CATSRSRTGTWSYGANVLTF | TGTGCCACCAGCAGATCTCGGACAGGGACTTGGTCGTACGGGGCCAACGTCCTGACTTTC
TRBJ1-2 | TRBD1 | - | TRBV7-8 | CASSWDRGYGYTF | TGTGCCAGCAGCTGGGACAGAGGCTATGGCTACACCTTC
TRBJ1-4 | - | - | TRBV6-5 | CASSRDGGSEKLFF | TGTGCCAGCAGTCGGGACGGGGGTTCTGAAAAACTGTTTTTT
TRBJ2-7 | - | once | TRBV4-3 | CASSQGRTASYEQYF | TGCGCCAGCAGCCAAGGGCGGACGGCCTCCTACGAGCAGTACTTC
TRBJ2-1 | - | once | TRBV11-3 | CASSVGALPYNEQFF | TGTGCCAGCAGCGTGGGGGCACTGCCCTACAATGAGCAGTTCTTC
TRBJ2-3 | TRBD1 | few | TRBV6-1 | CASRPGTVLDTQYF | TGTGCCAGCAGGCCCGGGACAGTCCTTGATACGCAGTATTTT
TRBJ2-5 | TRBD1 | - | TRBV29-1 | CSVLTGQGGETQYF | TGCAGCGTTTTAACGGGACAGGGTGGGGAGACCCAGTACTTC
TRBJ2-1 | - | - | TRBV7-2 | CASSLYIGEQFF | TGTGCCAGCAGCCTTTACATTGGTGAGCAGTTCTTC
TRBJ2-5 | - | - | TRBV29-1 | CSVEDLRDSGYQETQYF | TGCAGCGTTGAAGATCTTCGGGATAGCGGCTACCAAGAGACCCAGTACTTC
TRBJ2-1 | TRBD1 | - | TRBV4-3 | CASSQHRGSYNEQFF | TGCGCCAGCAGCCAACACAGGGGCTCCTACAATGAGCAGTTCTTC
TRBJ1-3 | - | few | TRBV6-6 | CASKTGSPSSGNTIYF | TGTGCCAGCAAAACAGGGTCCCCGAGCTCTGGAAACACCATATATTTT
TRBJ2-5 | TRBD1 | - | TRBV19 | CASKTGTGGQETQYF | TGTGCCAGCAAAACCGGGACAGGGGGTCAAGAGACCCAGTACTTC
TRBJ1-1 | - | - | TRBV5-1 | CASSYRTENTEAFF | TGCGCCAGCAGCTATCGGACAGAAAACACTGAAGCTTTCTTT
TRBJ2-3 | - | - | TRBV6-5 | CASSNSFRTDTQYF | TGTGCCAGCAGTAACTCATTCCGCACAGATACGCAGTATTTT
TRBJ2-1 | TRBD1 | once | TRBV4-3 | CASSRTGEGEQFF | TGCGCCAGCAGCCGGACAGGGGAGGGTGAGCAGTTCTTC
TRBJ2-7 | - | - | TRBV7-2 | CASSLQGYEQYF | TGTGCCAGCAGCTTACAGGGGTACGAGCAGTACTTC
TRBJ1-2 | TRBD1 | - | TRBV7-8 | CAGRQWTGSYTF | TGTGCCGGCAGACAATGGACAGGGTCTTACACCTTC
TRBJ2-2 | TRBD1 | - | TRBV11-1 | CASSPRTGAGELFF | TGTGCCAGCAGCCCCCGAACAGGGGCCGGGGAGCTGTTTTTT
TRBJ2-1 | TRBD2 | - | TRBV2 | CASNNQLAGNNEQFF | TGTGCCAGCAATAATCAGCTAGCGGGGAATAATGAGCAGTTCTTC
TRBJ2-5 | - | - | TRBV29-1 | CSVDAGQSLETQYF | TGCAGCGTTGACGCAGGGCAGTCTCTAGAGACCCAGTACTTC
TRBJ1-4 | - | few | TRBV5-1 | CASSLGGGNEKLFF | TGCGCCAGCAGCTTGGGAGGTGGGAATGAAAAACTGTTTTTT
TRBJ2-3 | TRBD2 | - | TRBV5-6 | CASSRLAGSTDTQYF | TGTGCCAGCAGTCGACTAGCAGGGAGCACAGATACGCAGTATTTT
TRBJ2-7 | - | - | TRBV28 | CASSVGQPYFDEQYF | TGTGCCAGCAGTGTAGGACAGCCGTATTTCGACGAGCAGTACTTC
TRBJ2-1 | - | - | TRBV2 | CASNPGSDYNEQFF | TGTGCCAGCAACCCGGGCTCGGACTACAATGAGCAGTTCTTC
TRBJ1-5 | - | - | TRBV27 | CASRPAGGKSNQPQHF | TGTGCCAGCAGACCGGCTGGGGGGAAGAGCAATCAGCCCCAGCATTTT
TRBJ2-7 | - | - | TRBV20-1 | CSASWTIEQYF | TGCAGTGCTAGCTGGACTATCGAGCAGTACTTC
TRBJ2-2 | TRBD2 | - | TRBV19 | CASRTGAGVYGELFF | TGTGCCAGTAGAACGGGAGCGGGAGTTTACGGGGAGCTGTTTTTT
TRBJ2-1 | TRBD2 | - | TRBV5-1 | CASSLALAGGSEQFF | TGCGCCAGCAGCTTGGCCCTAGCGGGAGGGTCTGAGCAGTTCTTC
TRBJ1-5 | - | once | TRBV19 | CASSWSGDYSNQPQHF | TGTGCCAGTAGTTGGTCAGGGGATTATAGCAATCAGCCCCAGCATTTT
TRBJ1-4 | - | - | TRBV6-1 | CASAGFREKLFF | TGTGCCAGCGCGGGGTTCCGGGAAAAACTGTTTTTT
TRBJ1-2 | - | - | TRBV28 | CASSLLGGYGYTF | TGTGCCAGCAGTTTATTAGGGGGCTATGGCTACACCTTC
TRBJ1-1 | - | - | TRBV19 | CASSPQNTEAFF | TGTGCCAGTAGTCCCCAGAACACTGAAGCTTTCTTT
TRBJ1-1 | TRBD1 | - | TRBV5-8 | CASSLFLGQGASTEAFF | TGTGCCAGCAGCTTGTTCTTAGGGCAGGGGGCCTCCACTGAAGCTTTCTTT
TRBJ2-3 | TRBD1 | - | TRBV7-9 | CASSIRQGQDTQYF | TGTGCCAGCAGCATCCGACAGGGGCAAGATACGCAGTATTTT
TRBJ2-1 | TRBD1 | - | TRBV29-1 | CSVDGTGSYNEQFF | TGCAGCGTTGATGGGACAGGATCTTACAATGAGCAGTTCTTC